The subject of this entry is one T cell receptor beta chain. Its matching antigen is unknown. This specimen comes from a study of CD8 T cells in Susac syndrome. Reverse transcription used roughly 0.45 to 1 ug RNA and random hexamers. Multiplex PCR with immunoSEQ amplified the TCR beta CDR3 across 54 Vbeta and 13 Jbeta. Each CDR3 protein gets one entry after TCRdb re-called the immunoSEQ multiplex PCR reads with MiXCR. This sample carries about 210,000 distinct CDR3 sequences, nearly 97% of them seen once, and the ten largest clones take 0.075% to 0.095%. Whole-study findings and limits: The study conceded that its TCR sequencing and HLA analysis involved relatively few individuals.

CDR3 length: 15 amino acids. Germline lookup yields CDR1 DFQATT and CDR2 SNEGSKA (reference sequence). V trimming: 2 bases; J trimming: 5 bases; junction bases outside the gene matches: 5. The TCR sequence derives from a human donor with multiple sclerosis. Sequenced material: CD4+ T cells from PBMCs. This chain joins TRBV20-1 and TRBJ2-3; TRBD2 matches at 12 bases. Here the CDR3 DNA reads TGCAGTGCTAGAAAGACTAGCGGGGGTAGAGATACGCAGTATTTT. Protein product: CSARKTSGGRDTQYF.